Listed below are T cell receptor beta chains from one sample, sequenced in a study of T cell responses to AZD1222 COVID-19 vaccine. Sequenced by immunoSEQ multiplex PCR; TCRdb stores in-frame clones only, minus some. The data hold 150,000 to 200,000 clones, with approximately 94% observed a single time. The material sequenced was peripheral blood, taken on day 0 of AZD1222 vaccination. The receptors derive from an adult in good health. Each CDR3 is given without its conserved first and last residue. A D gene is named only where the DNA matches it firmly. Part of the rows lack a size; the others show once, few, many or a class for expanded clones.

TRBV29-1	NA	13	TRBJ2-5	NA	SARREGAIAETQY
TRBV7-2	NA	9	TRBJ1-1	NA	ASSKGPEAF
TRBV27	NA	13	TRBJ2-7	NA	ASSPRGLPFYEQY
TRBV30	NA	11	TRBJ1-5	TRBD1	AWSNRGNQPQH
TRBV29-1	once	11	TRBJ2-7	TRBD2	SVELLAGREQY
TRBV2	NA	10	TRBJ1-4	NA	AARDDNEKLF
TRBV19	NA	13	TRBJ2-1	NA	ASSIVLWDYNEQF
TRBV5-1	NA	12	TRBJ2-1	NA	ASSLGLIGNEQF
TRBV5-8	NA	11	TRBJ2-4	NA	ASSLSGDLIQY
TRBV27	NA	12	TRBJ2-7	NA	ASTLLGGNYEQY
TRBV19	NA	13	TRBJ2-1	NA	ASSSAGSSYNEQF
TRBV12-1	NA	15	TRBJ1-1	NA	ASSPGEALTLNTEAF
TRBV5-6	NA	10	TRBJ2-1	NA	ASSEEGNEQF
TRBV7-3	NA	11	TRBJ2-7	TRBD1	ASSARQGVEQY
TRBV27	NA	11	TRBJ2-3	NA	ASSPPGGYTQY
TRBV9	few	12	TRBJ2-3	NA	ASSGGFSGDTQY
TRBV6-5	NA	14	TRBJ1-1	NA	ASSFGMRHSNTEAF
TRBV7-9	NA	14	TRBJ1-5	TRBD1	ASSLGFGQGGEPQH
TRBV6-5	NA	10	TRBJ1-3	NA	ASKLLKDTIY
TRBV5-1	NA	13	TRBJ2-1	NA	ASSSLKSSYNEQF
TRBV4-3	NA	12	TRBJ1-1	NA	ASSQERQDTEAF
TRBV15	NA	10	TRBJ2-2	NA	GSGANTGELF
TRBV5-6	NA	13	TRBJ2-3	NA	ASSLEGSGTDTQY
TRBV7-2	NA	12	TRBJ2-2	NA	ASSLARNTGELF
TRBV6-5	once	13	TRBJ2-7	NA	ASSYVSGVGGEQY
TRBV5-1	NA	11	TRBJ2-7	NA	ASSGGMGDEQY
TRBV9	few	16	TRBJ2-7	NA	ASSVELGVSRLTYEQY
TRBV10-3	once	15	TRBJ1-5	NA	AISNIKKVGAGQPQH
TRBV9	NA	13	TRBJ1-4	TRBD1	ASSSRTGNNEKLF
TRBV23-1	NA	15	TRBJ1-2	NA	ASSQSPSGVANYGYT
TRBV27	NA	12	TRBJ2-1	NA	ASSFHNSYNEQF
TRBV6-5	NA	12	TRBJ1-5	NA	ASSYKGGNQPQH
TRBV9	once	12	TRBJ2-5	NA	ASSAQDRKETQY
TRBV18	NA	12	TRBJ2-2	NA	ASSGNSNTGELF
TRBV10-3	NA	13	TRBJ1-6	NA	AITRQVGDNSPLH
TRBV18	NA	11	TRBJ2-5	NA	ASSPTGTETQY
TRBV28	NA	15	TRBJ2-2	NA	ASSPARETFHTGELF
TRBV2	NA	13	TRBJ2-7	TRBD2	ASGVPGGRETVQY
TRBV2	NA	13	TRBJ2-1	NA	ASSSSRLGGSEQF
TRBV6-5	NA	13	TRBJ1-3	TRBD1	ASIPYRTGGNTIY
TRBV28	NA	11	TRBJ1-2	NA	ASRRPRQEGYT
TRBV19	few	13	TRBJ1-5	NA	DTVRWGRGNQPQH
TRBV2	few	10	TRBJ1-6	TRBD1	ASRWTGVPLH
TRBV5-4	NA	12	TRBJ1-1	TRBD1	ASSRGTGGTEAF
TRBV6-5	once	12	TRBJ1-1	NA	ASSNRLMNTEAF
TRBV7-9	once	14	TRBJ1-6	NA	ASSLGAGAGNSPLH
TRBV5-1	NA	13	TRBJ1-5	NA	ASSLDGSQDQPQH
TRBV5-1	NA	14	TRBJ1-1	NA	ASSPGFVRENTEAF
TRBV5-1	NA	14	TRBJ1-6	TRBD1	ASRRGTGLANSPLH
TRBV27	NA	12	TRBJ2-5	NA	AKEGQFPFETQY
TRBV6-5	NA	11	TRBJ2-3	NA	ASRQISADTQY
TRBV4-2	NA	13	TRBJ1-1	NA	ASSQPHQWTVEAF
TRBV18	once	14	TRBJ1-5	TRBD1	ASSPTGAGGNQPQH
TRBV28	NA	13	TRBJ2-7	TRBD2	ASSFGTSGSYEQY
TRBV14	NA	13	TRBJ1-1	NA	ASSQVTGMNTEAF
TRBV9	NA	17	TRBJ2-2	TRBD2	ASSVVPGRSGRNTGELF
TRBV7-9	NA	14	TRBJ2-3	TRBD2	ASSYPTSGSTDTQY